The T cell receptor beta chain under discussion was sequenced for a study of blood T cell repertoires in COVID-19. Study-wide context: In each case, the material was cDNA or gDNA derived from T cells, B-cell-depleted T cells, or PBMCs.

Germline lookup yields CDR1 SGHRS and CDR2 YFSETQ. The CDR3 is 15 amino acids. The V end was cut by 0 bases, the J end by 1 base, with 7 bases between. Original methodology: Reference gene primer amplification gave nucleated cell count estimates. Assay: immunoSEQ multiplex PCR; the TCRdb copy retains only in-frame clones and omits some. V, J and clone size reflect that table, while D and trimming were determined from the DNA. The data hold hundreds of thousands of clones, with around four fifths observed a single time. This clone was seen a single time. The chain joins TRBV5-1 to TRBJ2-2, with unresolved D. The receptor's source is a man under 40 with active or convalescent COVID-19. Sequenced material: peripheral blood. CDR3 loop: CASSLDPGNTGELFF. The CDR3, as DNA: TGCGCCAGCAGCTTGGACCCGGGGAACACCGGGGAGCTGTTTTTT.